This T cell receptor (beta chain) was captured in a study of T cell clones after liver transplantation. The germline gives CDR1 KGHSH, CDR2 LQKENI. The CDR3 has 11 residues. V lost 3 bases to trimming and J lost 4 bases, with 3 bases between them. TCRdb keeps only in-frame clones here, not all; method: immunoSEQ multiplex PCR. This table has more than 95,000 clones, about 80% appearing once. The chain is built from TRBV18 and TRBJ2-5; no firm D call. Material: CD4+ T cells from blood, obtained around 49 months after liver transplant. This receptor was obtained from a human patient who received a liver transplant. Part of the T cells may come from the graft donor. The CDR3 nucleotides are TGTGCCAGCTCACCCCTAGAGACCCAGTACTTC. Translated, it gives CASSPLETQYF.